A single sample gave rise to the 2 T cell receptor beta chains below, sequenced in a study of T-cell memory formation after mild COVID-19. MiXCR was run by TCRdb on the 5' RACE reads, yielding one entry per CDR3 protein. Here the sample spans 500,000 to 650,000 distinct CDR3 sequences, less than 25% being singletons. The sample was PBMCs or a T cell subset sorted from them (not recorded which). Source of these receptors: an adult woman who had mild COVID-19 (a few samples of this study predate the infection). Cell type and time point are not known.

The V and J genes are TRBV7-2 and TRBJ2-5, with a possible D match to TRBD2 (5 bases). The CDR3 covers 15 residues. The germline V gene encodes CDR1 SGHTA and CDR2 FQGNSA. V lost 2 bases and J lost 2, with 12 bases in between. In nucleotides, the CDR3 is TGTGCCAGCAGCTTAAGAGTGGGCGGGCAAGAGACCCAGTACTTC. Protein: CASSLRVGGQETQYF.

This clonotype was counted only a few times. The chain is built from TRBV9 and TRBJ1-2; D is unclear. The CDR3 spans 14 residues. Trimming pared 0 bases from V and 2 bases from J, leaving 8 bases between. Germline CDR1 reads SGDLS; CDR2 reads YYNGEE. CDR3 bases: TGTGCCAGCAGCGTAGGGGAGTCGAACTATGGCTACACCTTC. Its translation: CASSVGESNYGYTF. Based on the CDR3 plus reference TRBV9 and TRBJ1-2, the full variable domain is DSGVTQTPKHLITATGQRVTLRCSPRSGDLSVYWYQQSLDQGLQFLIQYYNGEERAKGNILERFSAQQFPDLHSELNLSSLELGDSALYFCASSVGESNYGYTFGSGTRLTVV.